This T cell receptor beta chain appears in the sequencing data of a study of blood T cell repertoires in COVID-19. Across the whole study: Both acute and convalescent COVID-19 samples were obtained from the United States, Italy and Spain. T cells, B-cell-depleted T cells, or PBMCs provided the cDNA or gDNA that served as material.

The CDR3 covers 20 residues. J was trimmed by 2 bases and V by 7 bases; bases with no gene match: 19. Looked up from germline, CDR1 is MNHEY and CDR2 is SMNVEV (reference sequence). Clones were read by immunoSEQ multiplex PCR, and TCRdb kept only the in-frame ones, dropping some. The sample has 270,000 or so clones, about nine tenths seen once. The J gene is TRBJ2-6, the V gene TRBV27; 8 bases are a match to TRBD2. This TCR came from a woman aged 40-49 years who had recovered from COVID-19. The specimen sequenced was peripheral blood. The CDR3 spells CASTSRRGAVWGTGANVLTF. The CDR3 DNA reads TGTGCCAGCACCTCCAGGCGGGGGGCGGTTTGGGGGACTGGGGCCAACGTCCTGACTTTC.